The TCR beta chain described here comes from a study of blood T cell repertoires in COVID-19. About the study: The analysed material was cDNA or gDNA that came from T cells, B-cell-depleted T cells, or PBMCs.

Germline values: CDR1 SNHLY, CDR2 FYNNEI. The CDR3 runs to 14 residues. Trimming at V came to 6 bases and at J to 2 bases, leaving 4 bases not matched to a gene. This clone was detected only once. This table comes from immunoSEQ multiplex PCR, and its TCRdb copy is limited to in-frame clones, with some not included. The table includes about 42,000 clones, more than 75% detected once. The TCR comes from a man between 65 and 85 years old with active or convalescent COVID-19. The sequenced material came from peripheral blood. V usage is TRBV2 and J usage is TRBJ1-2; 9 bases agree with TRBD1. DNA for the CDR3: TGTGCCAGCAGGGCCGGGACAGGGAACTATGGCTACACCTTC. Residues: CASRAGTGNYGYTF. Full variable domain (rest looked up from reference TRBV2 and TRBJ1-2): EPEVTQTPSHQVTQMGQEVILRCVPISNHLYFYWYRQILGQKVEFLVSFYNNEISEKSEIFDDQFSVERPDGSNFTLKIRSTKLEDSAMYFCASRAGTGNYGYTFGSGTRLTVV.